A single TCR beta chain is shown here with its context. Antigen specificity is unknown. This specimen comes from a study of B cell selection in AIRE deficiency. Points from the study as a whole: Shorter CDR3s marked shared Treg sequences, biased toward few non-templated insertions.

Clones were read by immunoSEQ multiplex PCR, and TCRdb kept only the in-frame ones, dropping some. Among tens of thousands of clones listed, just under 97% were seen once. CD4+CD127+ cells were sorted as the conventional CD4 T cells. V was clipped by 2 bases and J by 2 bases, with 10 bases between them. This CDR3 comprises 15 residues. The V gene's germline CDR1 is SGHTA and CDR2 FQGNSA. Sequencing was done on a sample of conventional CD4+ T cells sorted from PBMCs. The chain uses TRBV7-2 and TRBJ1-5; no firm D call. This TCR was recovered from a human donor with AIRE deficiency. This CDR3 is CASSLRVGGNQPQHF. CDR3 coding DNA: TGTGCCAGCAGCTTACGGGTGGGAGGCAATCAGCCCCAGCATTTT.